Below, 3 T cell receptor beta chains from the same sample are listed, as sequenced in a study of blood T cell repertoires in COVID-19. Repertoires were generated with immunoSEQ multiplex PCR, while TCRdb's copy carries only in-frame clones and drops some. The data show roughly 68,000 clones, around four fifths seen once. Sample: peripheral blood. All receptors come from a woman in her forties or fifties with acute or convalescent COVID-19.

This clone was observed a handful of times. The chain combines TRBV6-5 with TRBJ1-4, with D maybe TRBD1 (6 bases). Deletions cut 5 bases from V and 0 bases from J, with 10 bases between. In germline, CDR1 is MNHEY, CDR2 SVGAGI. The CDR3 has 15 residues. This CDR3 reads CASSPGQTTNEKLFF. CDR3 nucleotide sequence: TGTGCCAGCAGTCCCGGACAGACAACTAATGAAAAACTGTTTTTT.

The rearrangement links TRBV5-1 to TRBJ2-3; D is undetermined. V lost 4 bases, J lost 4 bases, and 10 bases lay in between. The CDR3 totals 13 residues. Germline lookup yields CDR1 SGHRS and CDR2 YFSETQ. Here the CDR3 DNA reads TGCGCCAGCAGCCTGGAACGGGCAGATACGCAGTATTTT. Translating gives CASSLERADTQYF.

CDR3 protein: CATTRANEQFF. DNA for the CDR3: TGTGCCACAACGAGGGCCAATGAGCAGTTCTTC. V is TRBV27 and J is TRBJ2-1; D is possibly TRBD2 (5 bases). The V and J ends lost 10 bases and 6 bases respectively, with 10 bases between them. Per germline, CDR1 MNHEY and CDR2 SMNVEV (reference sequence). This CDR3 has 11 residues.